This paragraph reports one T cell receptor (beta chain). This entry is derived from a study of blood T cells in healthy people across ages. Together with a sample-barcoded 5' primer, a J-beta primer mix was included in a second PCR lasting roughly 6 to 12 cycles. Using its own MiXCR run on the 5' RACE reads, TCRdb lists one record per CDR3 protein. The sample shows under 1,000,000 distinct CDR3 sequences, around 50% of them seen only once. The CDR3 has 13 amino acids. V lost 4 bases, J lost 7 bases, and 11 bases lay in between. This sequence originates from a man older than 75 in good health. V and J are TRBV12-3 or TRBV12-4 and TRBJ2-1, with D possibly TRBD1 on 6 matching bases. Material for sequencing was blood. This CDR3 reads CASSYYQGNEQFF. For the CDR3, the DNA is TGTGCCAGCAGTTATTATCAGGGGAATGAGCAGTTCTTC.